This T cell receptor (beta chain) was retrieved from a study of T cells in Graves' hyperthyroidism and ophthalmopathy. Uncontrolled infection, other autoimmune disease, pregnancy or lactation excluded patients. This clonotype has a handful of counts. Its antigen is not known. TCR beta CDR3 region amplification was performed from RNA transcripts. During a first-round RT-PCR of the TCR CDR3, the HTBI primer set was used. TCRdb reanalysed the multiplex PCR reads using MiXCR and keeps one entry per CDR3 protein. The sample carries around 610,000 distinct CDR3 sequences, about 15% recorded once. Findings of the study overall: Ophthalmopathy could be told apart from stable hyperthyroidism with a 13 V-J model. Within blood appeared most thyroid clonotypes that had expanded above 0.001. Ophthalmopathy onset followed model prediction by a median about 6.9 months.

With 8 bases removed from V and 5 bases from J, the gap between germline ends came to 9 bases. The CDR3 consists of 11 residues. Germline assignment: CDR1 SGHAT and CDR2 FQDESV (reference sequence). The origin of this receptor is a woman aged 40 to 55 with Graves' ophthalmopathy. Sequenced input: blood. The V gene is TRBV11-1, the J gene TRBJ1-1; D is ambiguous. DNA of the CDR3: TGTGCCAGCGGAACCTTAACTGAAGCTTTCTTT. Its translation is CASGTLTEAFF.